The entry below describes one TCR beta chain. Its target is unknown. The data derive from a study of shared clonotypes between healthy human individuals. Study-wide background: Used for every donor were three CD4 naive, three CD4 memory, two CD8 naive and one CD8 memory plate.

The assay used deep level. Repertoires were generated with immunoSEQ multiplex PCR, while TCRdb's copy carries only in-frame clones and drops some. The top ten hold 0.13% to 0.15% of the sample, which has roughly 2.6 million clones, roughly 92% seen once. Study results and limitations: Naive CD4 clonotype sharing across four donors was approximately 5%.

This sequence originates from a man younger than 30 in good health. Sequenced: naive CD4+ T cells sorted from blood. As for subset: CD45RA+ positively selected.

The CDR3 protein is CASSHYMNTEAFF. As DNA, the CDR3 is TGTGCCAGCAGCCATTATATGAACACTGAAGCTTTCTTT. The chain uses TRBV11-2 and TRBJ1-1; D unresolved. This CDR3 comprises 13 residues. Trimming cost V 5 bases and J 0 bases, with 7 bases left between them. The V gene's germline CDR1 is SGHAT and CDR2 FQNNGV.